This section outlines one T cell receptor beta chain sequence together with its context. Its antigen is not yet known. There are no base qualities to consult, and no much larger clone falls within one base. A second Seattle source provided samples from volunteer blood donors who had recovered from COVID-19. Each collaborating institution followed its own protocols to collect whole blood in K2EDTA tubes. For TCRbeta analysis, collaborator samples were shipped as frozen whole blood, as isolated PBMCs, or as DNA extracted from either sample type. TCRbeta CDR3 regions were amplified from genomic DNA using the immunoSEQ Assay, a bias-controlled multiplex PCR. The paper's data handling went like this. Within the assay, amplification of reference gene primers was used to estimate how many nucleated cells each sample contained. To quantify the absolute abundance of each unique TCRbeta CDR3 rearrangement, sequence reads were collapsed and filtered. Productive Simpson clonality was computed per sample as the square root of Simpson's diversity index over productive rearrangements. TCRdb obtained this table from immuneACCESS and retained in-frame rearrangements with V and J assigned. These tables miss some clones; where compared with another copy, unresolved V genes account for less than half of the shortfall, and the remainder is unexplained. The V and J calls and clone size are taken from that table; D and trimming were inferred from the DNA. Here the sample has fewer than 300,000 clones; less than 90% occur a single time. Clones ranked in the top ten supply 4% of the sample.

The germline V end is reduced by 4 bases and the J end by 4 bases; junction bases left unmatched: 6. Reading the germline V gene gives CDR1 SNHLY and CDR2 FYNNEI. Reading from cysteine to phenylalanine, the CDR3 counts 16 amino acids. Of all the DNA, just the CDR3 is kept, 48 bases in frame from base 1. This sample stems from a study of blood T cell repertoires in COVID-19 (dated by TCRdb to the early 2020s). With regard to the full study: Collaborator samples came from the United States, Italy and Spain and covered acute and convalescent phases of COVID-19. Where available, HLA class I and class II types were obtained from metadata supplied by the sample provider rather than from assay-based typing. The repertoires were released in a freely available public database meant as a resource for research on the immune response to SARS-CoV-2. Sample metadata almost always included a de-identified subject ID, COVID-19 status, age in years and sex. Deeply sampled blood TCRbeta repertoires from subjects exposed to, actively infected with, or recovered from COVID-19 were included in the dataset. The prospective study material was composed of cDNA or gDNA derived from T cells, B-cell-depleted T cells, or PBMCs. The samples were drawn from two sources: the first 160 participants of the ongoing ImmuneRACE study, and 1,254 subjects contributed by 6 global collaborators. Study-level results and caveats: The amount of clinical and demographic metadata varied by source and participant and was provided uncurated.

The sample was peripheral blood. The sequence derives from a man aged 55 to 69 who had recovered from COVID-19. The rearrangement combines TRBV2 with TRBJ1-4; the central 10 bases match TRBD1. This receptor carries the CDR3 CASSVGTGASNEKLFF. The DNA sequence is TGTGCCAGCAGTGTGGGGACAGGGGCGAGTAATGAAAAACTGTTTTTT.